A selection of T cell receptor beta chains follows, all from one sample in a study of cytomegalovirus exposure and HLA in healthy donors. This table comes from immunoSEQ multiplex PCR, and its TCRdb copy is limited to in-frame clones, with some not included. This table holds about 65,000 clones, about 94% found once. The sequenced sample consisted of PBMCs. The receptor source for this set is a man aged 18 to 30 in good health and CMV-seropositive. Each CDR3 is given without its conserved first and last residue. Each record gives: J gene, V gene, CDR3 protein.

TRBJ1-5,TRBV21-1,ASSNGRVPTSNQPQH
TRBJ2-1,TRBV7-6,ASSLEGQGLDEQF
TRBJ2-2,TRBV19,ASSIDLAGRTGELF
TRBJ2-1,TRBV19,ASSISAGGSGEQF
TRBJ1-1,TRBV13,ASRYYRGTEAF
TRBJ2-7,TRBV6-5,ASRTGTDYEQY
TRBJ2-1,TRBV6-6,ASSYLGQSYNEQF
TRBJ1-1,TRBV27,ASSLIGGQDTEAF
TRBJ1-5,TRBV4-1,ASSQSAGVAIGNQPQH
TRBJ1-2,TRBV2,ARQGTGKEGATSSYGYT
TRBJ1-2,TRBV4-3,ASSQVYRQNYGYT
TRBJ1-1,TRBV5-6,ASSSPDSYTEAF
TRBJ2-7,TRBV11-2,ASSTNRGPQNEQY
TRBJ2-7,TRBV5-1,ASSATGERSYEQY
TRBJ1-6,TRBV9,ASSVEGGGSPLH